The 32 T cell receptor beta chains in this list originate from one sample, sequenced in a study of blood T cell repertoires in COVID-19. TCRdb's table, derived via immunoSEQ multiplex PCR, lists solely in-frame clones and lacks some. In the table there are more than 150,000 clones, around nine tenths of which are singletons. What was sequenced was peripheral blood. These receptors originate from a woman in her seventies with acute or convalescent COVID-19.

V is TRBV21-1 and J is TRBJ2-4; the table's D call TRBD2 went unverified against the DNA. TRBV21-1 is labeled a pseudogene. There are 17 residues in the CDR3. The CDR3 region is CASSKAPSGGHKNIQYF. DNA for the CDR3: TGTGCCAGCAGCAAAGCCCCTAGCGGGGGGCATAAAAACATTCAGTACTTC.

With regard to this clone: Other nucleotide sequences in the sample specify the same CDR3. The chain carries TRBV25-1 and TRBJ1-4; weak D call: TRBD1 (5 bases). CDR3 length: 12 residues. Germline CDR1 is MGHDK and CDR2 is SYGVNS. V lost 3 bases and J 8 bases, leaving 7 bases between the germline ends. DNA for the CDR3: TGTGCCAGCAGTGACCCAGGGGAAAAACTGTTTTTT. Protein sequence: CASSDPGEKLFF.

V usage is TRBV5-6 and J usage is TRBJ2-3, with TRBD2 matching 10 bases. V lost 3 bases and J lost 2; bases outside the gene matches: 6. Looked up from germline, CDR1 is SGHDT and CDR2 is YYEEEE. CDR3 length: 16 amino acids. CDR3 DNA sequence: TGTGCCAGCAGCTGGTTACTAGCGGGGTACACAGATACGCAGTATTTT. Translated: CASSWLLAGYTDTQYF.

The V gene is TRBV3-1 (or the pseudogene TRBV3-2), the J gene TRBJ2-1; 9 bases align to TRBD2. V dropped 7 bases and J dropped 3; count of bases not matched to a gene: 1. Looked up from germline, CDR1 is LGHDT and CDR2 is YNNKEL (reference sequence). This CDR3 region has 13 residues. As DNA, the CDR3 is TGTGCCAGCACGCGGGGGGGCTACAATGAGCAGTTCTTC. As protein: CASTRGGYNEQFF.

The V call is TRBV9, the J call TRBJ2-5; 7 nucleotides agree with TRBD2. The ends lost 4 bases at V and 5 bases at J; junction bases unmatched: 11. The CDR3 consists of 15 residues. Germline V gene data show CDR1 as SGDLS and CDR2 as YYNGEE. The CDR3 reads CASSFSLRDYETQYF. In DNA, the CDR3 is TGTGCCAGCAGCTTCAGTCTCCGGGACTATGAGACCCAGTACTTC.

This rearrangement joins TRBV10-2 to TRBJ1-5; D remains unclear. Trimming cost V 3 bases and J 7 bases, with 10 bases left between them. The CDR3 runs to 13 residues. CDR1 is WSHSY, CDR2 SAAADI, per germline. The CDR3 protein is CASSDNSEQPQHF. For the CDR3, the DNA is TGCGCCAGCAGTGACAACTCGGAGCAGCCCCAGCATTTT.

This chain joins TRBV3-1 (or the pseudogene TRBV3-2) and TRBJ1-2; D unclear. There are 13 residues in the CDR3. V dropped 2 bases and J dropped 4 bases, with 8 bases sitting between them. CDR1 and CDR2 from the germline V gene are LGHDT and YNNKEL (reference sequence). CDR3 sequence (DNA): TGTGCCAGCAGCCAAAACTTCGGCTATGGCTACACCTTC. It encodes CASSQNFGYGYTF.

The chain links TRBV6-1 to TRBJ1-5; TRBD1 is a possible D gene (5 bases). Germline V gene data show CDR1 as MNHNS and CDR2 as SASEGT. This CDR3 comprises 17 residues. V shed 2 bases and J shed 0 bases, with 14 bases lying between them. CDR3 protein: CASSELVAGHSNQPQHF. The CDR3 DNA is TGTGCCAGCAGTGAACTGGTGGCAGGACATAGCAATCAGCCCCAGCATTTT.

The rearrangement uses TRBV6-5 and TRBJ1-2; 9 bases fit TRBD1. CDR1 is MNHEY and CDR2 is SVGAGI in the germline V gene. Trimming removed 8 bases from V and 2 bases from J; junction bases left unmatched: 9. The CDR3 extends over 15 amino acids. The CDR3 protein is CASVAGGTGNYGYTF. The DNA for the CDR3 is TGTGCCAGCGTTGCTGGGGGGACAGGGAACTATGGCTACACCTTC.

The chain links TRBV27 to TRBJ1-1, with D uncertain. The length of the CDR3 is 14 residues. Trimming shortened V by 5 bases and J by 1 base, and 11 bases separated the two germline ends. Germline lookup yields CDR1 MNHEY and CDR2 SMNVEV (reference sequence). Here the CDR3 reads CASSPELANTEAFF. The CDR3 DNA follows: TGTGCCAGCAGTCCCGAGCTCGCGAACACTGAAGCTTTCTTT.

CDR3 loop: CASSLRRGITQYF. The CDR3 DNA sequence: TGTGCCAGCAGCTTACGTCGGGGGATTACGCAGTATTTT. The chain combines TRBV7-2 with TRBJ2-3, with a possible D match to TRBD2 (6 bases). The CDR3 is 13 amino acids. With 2 bases removed from V and 8 bases from J, the gap between germline ends came to 11 bases. Per the germline V gene, CDR1 is SGHTA and CDR2 is FQGNSA.

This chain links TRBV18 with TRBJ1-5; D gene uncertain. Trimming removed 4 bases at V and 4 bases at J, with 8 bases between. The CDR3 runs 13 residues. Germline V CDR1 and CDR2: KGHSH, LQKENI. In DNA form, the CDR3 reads TGTGCCAGCTCACGGCAGGAAAATCAGCCCCAGCATTTT. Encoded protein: CASSRQENQPQHF.

CDR3 bases: TGTGCCAGCAGCATCGACAGGGGCCATCAGCCCCAGCATTTT. Protein sequence: CASSIDRGHQPQHF. The J gene is TRBJ1-5, the V gene TRBV3-1 (or the pseudogene TRBV3-2), with 8 bases fitting TRBD1. Germline CDR1 reads LGHDT; CDR2 reads YNNKEL (reference sequence). J gave up 5 bases and V 5 bases, and 5 bases lay outside the gene matches. The CDR3 contains 14 residues.

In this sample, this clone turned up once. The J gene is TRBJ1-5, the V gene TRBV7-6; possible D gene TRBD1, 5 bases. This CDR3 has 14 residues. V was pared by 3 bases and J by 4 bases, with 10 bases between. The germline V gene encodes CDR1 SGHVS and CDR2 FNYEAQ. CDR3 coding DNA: TGTGCCAGCAGCTTGGGTCAGGGAAATCAGCCCCAGCATTTT. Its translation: CASSLGQGNQPQHF.

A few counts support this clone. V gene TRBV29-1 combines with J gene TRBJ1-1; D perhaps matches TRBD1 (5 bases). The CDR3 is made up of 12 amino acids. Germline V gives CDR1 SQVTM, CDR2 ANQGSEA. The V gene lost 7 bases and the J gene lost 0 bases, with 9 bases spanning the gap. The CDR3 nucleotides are TGCAGCGCATCGACAGTGAACACTGAAGCTTTCTTT. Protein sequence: CSASTVNTEAFF.

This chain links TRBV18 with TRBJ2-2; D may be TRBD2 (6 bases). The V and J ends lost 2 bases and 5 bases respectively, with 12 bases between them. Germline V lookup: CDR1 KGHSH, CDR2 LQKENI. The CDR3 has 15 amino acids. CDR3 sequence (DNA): TGTGCCAGCTCACCAGTCAATGCGGGGACCGGGGAGCTGTTTTTT. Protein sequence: CASSPVNAGTGELFF. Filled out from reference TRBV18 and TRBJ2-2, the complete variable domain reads NAGVMQNPRHLVRRRGQEARLRCSPMKGHSHVYWYRQLPEEGLKFMVYLQKENIIDESGMPKERFSAEFPKEGPSILRIQQVVRGDSAAYFCASSPVNAGTGELFFGEGSRLTVL.

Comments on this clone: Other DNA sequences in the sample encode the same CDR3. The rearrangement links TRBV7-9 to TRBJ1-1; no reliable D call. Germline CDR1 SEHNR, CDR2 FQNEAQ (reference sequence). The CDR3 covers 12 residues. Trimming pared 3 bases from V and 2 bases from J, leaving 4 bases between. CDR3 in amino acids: CASSFSNTEAFF. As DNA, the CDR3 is TGTGCCAGCAGCTTTAGTAACACTGAAGCTTTCTTT. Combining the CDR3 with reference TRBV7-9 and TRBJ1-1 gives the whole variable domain DTGVSQNPRHKITKRGQNVTFRCDPISEHNRLYWYRQTLGQGPEFLTYFQNEAQLEKSRLLSDRFSAERPKGSFSTLEIQRTEQGDSAMYLCASSFSNTEAFFGQGTRLTVV.

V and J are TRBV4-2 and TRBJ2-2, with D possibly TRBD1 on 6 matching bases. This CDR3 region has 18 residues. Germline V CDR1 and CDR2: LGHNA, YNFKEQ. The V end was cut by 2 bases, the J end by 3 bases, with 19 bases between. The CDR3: CASSQPLNVAGDTGELFF. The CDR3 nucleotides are TGTGCCAGCAGCCAACCCTTAAATGTGGCAGGGGACACCGGGGAGCTGTTTTTT.

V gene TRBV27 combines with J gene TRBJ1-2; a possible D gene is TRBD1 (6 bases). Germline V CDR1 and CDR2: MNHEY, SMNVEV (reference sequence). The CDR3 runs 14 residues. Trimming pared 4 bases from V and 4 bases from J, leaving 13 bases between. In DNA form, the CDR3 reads TGTGCCAGCAGTTCCTTAGGGACACCCTATGGCTACACCTTC. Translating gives CASSSLGTPYGYTF.

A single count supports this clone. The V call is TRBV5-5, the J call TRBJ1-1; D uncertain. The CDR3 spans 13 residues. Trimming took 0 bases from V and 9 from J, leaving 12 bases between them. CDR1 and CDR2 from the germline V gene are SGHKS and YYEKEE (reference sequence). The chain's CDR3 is CASSLAQASKAFF. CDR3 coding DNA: TGTGCCAGCAGCTTGGCGCAGGCTTCAAAAGCTTTCTTT.

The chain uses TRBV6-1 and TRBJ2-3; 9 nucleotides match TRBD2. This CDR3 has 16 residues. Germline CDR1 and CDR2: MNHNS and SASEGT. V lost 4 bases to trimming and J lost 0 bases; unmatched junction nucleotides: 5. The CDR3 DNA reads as TGTGCCAGCAGTGCAAGCGGGGGGTCTAGCACAGATACGCAGTATTTT. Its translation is CASSASGGSSTDTQYF.

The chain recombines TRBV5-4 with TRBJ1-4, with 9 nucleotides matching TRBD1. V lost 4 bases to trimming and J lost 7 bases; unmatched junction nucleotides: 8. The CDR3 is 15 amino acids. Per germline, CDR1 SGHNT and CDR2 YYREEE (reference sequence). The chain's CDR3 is CASSRSGTGIEKLFF. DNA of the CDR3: TGTGCCAGCAGCCGGTCCGGGACAGGGATTGAAAAACTGTTTTTT.

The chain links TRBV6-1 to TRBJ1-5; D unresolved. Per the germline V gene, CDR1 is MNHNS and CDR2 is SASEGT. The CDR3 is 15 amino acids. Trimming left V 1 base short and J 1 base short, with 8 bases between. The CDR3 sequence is CASSEGTTSNQPQHF. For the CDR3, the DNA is TGTGCCAGCAGTGAAGGGACTACCAGCAATCAGCCCCAGCATTTT.

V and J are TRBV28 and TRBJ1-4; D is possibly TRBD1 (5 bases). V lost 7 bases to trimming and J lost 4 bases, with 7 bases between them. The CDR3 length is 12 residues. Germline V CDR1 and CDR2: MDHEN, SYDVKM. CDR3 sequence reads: CASTQGNEKLFF. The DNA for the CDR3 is TGTGCCAGCACCCAGGGTAATGAAAAACTGTTTTTT. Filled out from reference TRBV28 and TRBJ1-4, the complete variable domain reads DVKVTQSSRYLVKRTGEKVFLECVQDMDHENMFWYRQDPGLGLRLIYFSYDVKMKEKGDIPEGYSVSREKKERFSLILESASTNQTSMYLCASTQGNEKLFFGSGTQLSVL.

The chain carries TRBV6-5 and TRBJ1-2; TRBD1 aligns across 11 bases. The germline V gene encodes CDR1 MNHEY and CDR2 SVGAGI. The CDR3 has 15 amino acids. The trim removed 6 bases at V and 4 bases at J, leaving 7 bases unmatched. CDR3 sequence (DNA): TGTGCCAGCAGGGACCAGGGACAGGGGGTCTATGGCTACACCTTC. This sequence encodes CASRDQGQGVYGYTF.

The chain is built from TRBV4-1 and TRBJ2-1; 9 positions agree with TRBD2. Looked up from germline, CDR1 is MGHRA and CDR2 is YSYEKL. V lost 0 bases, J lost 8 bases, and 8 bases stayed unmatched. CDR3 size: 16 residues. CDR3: CASSQETAGGRHEQFF. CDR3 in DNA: TGCGCCAGCAGCCAAGAGACGGCGGGGGGGCGCCATGAGCAGTTCTTC.

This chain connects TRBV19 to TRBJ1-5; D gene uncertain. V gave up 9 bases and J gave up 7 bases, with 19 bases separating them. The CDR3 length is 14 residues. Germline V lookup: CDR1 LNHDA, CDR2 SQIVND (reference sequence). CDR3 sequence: CASQEGRITQPQHF. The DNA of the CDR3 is TGTGCCAGCCAGGAGGGAAGGATAACACAGCCCCAGCATTTT.

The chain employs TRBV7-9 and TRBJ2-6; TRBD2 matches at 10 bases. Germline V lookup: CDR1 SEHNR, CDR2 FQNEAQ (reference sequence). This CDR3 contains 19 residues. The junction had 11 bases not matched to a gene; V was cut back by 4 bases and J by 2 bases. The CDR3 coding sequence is TGTGCCAGCAGCTCCCGCCTGCTAGCGGGGGTAACTGGGGCCAACGTCCTGACTTTC. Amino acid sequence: CASSSRLLAGVTGANVLTF.

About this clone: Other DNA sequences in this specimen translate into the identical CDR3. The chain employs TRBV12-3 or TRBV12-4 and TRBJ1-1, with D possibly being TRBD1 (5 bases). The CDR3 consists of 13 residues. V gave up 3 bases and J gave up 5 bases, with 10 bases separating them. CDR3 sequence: CASSFGRGTEAFF. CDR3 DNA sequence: TGTGCCAGCAGTTTTGGCCGGGGGACTGAAGCTTTCTTT.

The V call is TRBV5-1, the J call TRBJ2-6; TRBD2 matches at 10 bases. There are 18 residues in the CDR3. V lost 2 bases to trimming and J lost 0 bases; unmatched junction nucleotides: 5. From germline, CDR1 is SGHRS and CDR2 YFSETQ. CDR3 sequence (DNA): TGCGCCAGCAGCTTTTTAGCGGGGGGCTTCTCTGGGGCCAACGTCCTGACTTTC. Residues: CASSFLAGGFSGANVLTF.

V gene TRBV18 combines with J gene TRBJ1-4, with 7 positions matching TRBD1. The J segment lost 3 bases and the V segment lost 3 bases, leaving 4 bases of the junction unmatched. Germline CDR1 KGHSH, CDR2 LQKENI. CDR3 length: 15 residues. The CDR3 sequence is CASSPEGAANEKLFF. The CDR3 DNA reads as TGTGCCAGCTCACCCGAGGGGGCAGCTAATGAAAAACTGTTTTTT. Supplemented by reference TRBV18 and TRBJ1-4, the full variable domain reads NAGVMQNPRHLVRRRGQEARLRCSPMKGHSHVYWYRQLPEEGLKFMVYLQKENIIDESGMPKERFSAEFPKEGPSILRIQQVVRGDSAAYFCASSPEGAANEKLFFGSGTQLSVL.

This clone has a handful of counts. The CDR3 DNA sequence: TGTGCCAGTAGTATGCCCCCGTCTAGCGGGGGGGTTCTCTCCTACAATGAGCAGTTCTTC. Its protein product is CASSMPPSSGGVLSYNEQFF. The chain employs TRBV19 and TRBJ2-1, with 12 bases identical to TRBD2. The CDR3 is made up of 20 amino acids. Germline assignment: CDR1 LNHDA and CDR2 SQIVND (reference sequence). The V gene end was trimmed by 3 bases and the J gene end by 0 bases; junction bases not matched to a gene: 12.